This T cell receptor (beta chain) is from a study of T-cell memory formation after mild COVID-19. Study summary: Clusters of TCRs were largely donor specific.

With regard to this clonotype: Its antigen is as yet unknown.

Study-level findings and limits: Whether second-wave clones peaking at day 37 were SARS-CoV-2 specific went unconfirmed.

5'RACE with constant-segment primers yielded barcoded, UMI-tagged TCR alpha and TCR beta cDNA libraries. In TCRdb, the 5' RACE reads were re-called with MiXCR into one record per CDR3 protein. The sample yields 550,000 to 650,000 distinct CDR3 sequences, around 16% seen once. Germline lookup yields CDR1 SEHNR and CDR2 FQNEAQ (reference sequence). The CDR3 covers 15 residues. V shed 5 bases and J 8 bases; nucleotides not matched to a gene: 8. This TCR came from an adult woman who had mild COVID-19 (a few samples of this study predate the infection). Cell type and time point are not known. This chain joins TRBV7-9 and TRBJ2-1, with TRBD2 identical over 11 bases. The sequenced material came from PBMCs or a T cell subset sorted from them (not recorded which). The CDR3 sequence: CASSVTSGSTDEQFF. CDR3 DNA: TGTGCCAGCAGCGTTACTAGCGGGAGTACCGATGAGCAGTTCTTC.